This TCR beta chain was retrieved from a study of blood T cell repertoires in COVID-19. The wider study: Sources were T cells, B-cell-depleted T cells, or PBMCs; the material itself was cDNA or gDNA.

The CDR3 is 16 amino acids. The junction had 8 bases not matched to a gene; V was cut back by 5 bases and J by 4 bases. Germline V gene lookup returns CDR1 LNHNV and CDR2 YYDKDF (reference sequence). The data were produced by immunoSEQ multiplex PCR, yet TCRdb's version contains in-frame clones alone and is incomplete. The sample yields about 340,000 clones, around 86% seen once. The chain has TRBV15 and TRBJ2-3, with TRBD2 identical over 11 bases. Sequencing was performed on PBMCs or T cells enriched from blood (not recorded which). The origin of this receptor is a woman in her forties with acute COVID-19. Here the CDR3 DNA reads TGTGCCACCAGCGGACCGACTAGCGGGAAGTCAGATACGCAGTATTTT. Its translation is CATSGPTSGKSDTQYF.